This entry concerns a single T cell receptor (beta chain). Repertoires were generated with immunoSEQ multiplex PCR, while TCRdb's copy carries only in-frame clones and drops some. The data show a few hundred thousand clones, 86% seen once. The CDR3 runs 14 residues. Deletions cut 4 bases from V and 7 bases from J, with 15 bases between. In germline, CDR1 is SGHRS, CDR2 YFSETQ. This entry is derived from a study of blood T cell repertoires in COVID-19. The TCR sequence derives from an elderly man with acute or convalescent COVID-19. The sequencing input was peripheral blood. V is TRBV5-1 and J is TRBJ2-1; possible D gene TRBD2, 6 bases. In DNA form, the CDR3 reads TGCGCCAGCAGCCTCACCGGGAGCCAGAATGAGCAGTTCTTC. It yields the protein CASSLTGSQNEQFF.